These 7 T cell receptor beta chains originate from one sample sequenced in a study of CD8 T cells in ankylosing spondylitis. TCRdb used MiXCR to reprocess the 5' RACE reads, holding one entry per CDR3 protein. The sample shows hundreds of thousands of distinct CDR3 sequences, less than 25% of them seen only once. The sample was blood, either unsorted or a sorted T cell fraction (not recorded which). Source of these receptors: a female donor with ankylosing spondylitis or in good health (not recorded which).

This clonotype was detected only a few times. The chain joins TRBV4-1 to TRBJ2-1; weak D call: TRBD2 (5 bases). Trimming stripped 3 bases from V and 10 bases from J, with 10 bases between. CDR1 and CDR2 from the germline V gene are MGHRA and YSYEKL. There are 12 residues in the CDR3. CDR3 nucleotides: TGCGCCAGCAGCCAGCCCCCGGGGGAGCAGTTCTTC. Its protein is CASSQPPGEQFF.

This clonotype was seen ten or more times. The chain recombines TRBV29-1 with TRBJ2-1, with 10 positions matching TRBD2. Unmatched junction bases numbered 16, after V lost 8 bases and J lost 0 bases. The CDR3 runs to 18 residues. Germline CDR1 is SQVTM and CDR2 is ANQGSEA. Written as DNA, the CDR3 is TGCAGCTCCCAGCGGGGTAGCGGGAGGTCTAGCTCCTACAATGAGCAGTTCTTC. It codes for CSSQRGSGRSSSYNEQFF.

DNA for the CDR3: TGTGCCAGCACCCATCAACGGGGATCGGGAGGAAAGGGTACGCAGTATTTT. Translation: CASTHQRGSGGKGTQYF. The V call is TRBV11-2, the J call TRBJ2-3, with 7 bases fitting TRBD2. The CDR3 spans 17 residues. From germline, CDR1 is SGHAT and CDR2 FQNNGV. J lost 8 bases, V lost 7 bases, and 21 bases had no gene match.

This clonotype was detected a few times. The chain carries TRBV7-2 and TRBJ2-5; 10 positions match TRBD2. CDR3 length equals 16 residues. The germline gives CDR1 SGHTA, CDR2 FQGNSA. J lost 5 bases, V lost 5 bases, and 11 bases had no gene match. CDR3 residues: CASSPIAGGSGETQYF. Written as DNA, the CDR3 is TGTGCCAGCAGCCCCATAGCGGGAGGTTCGGGGGAGACCCAGTACTTC.

This clonotype has only a few counts. The rearrangement uses TRBV6-2 or TRBV6-3 and TRBJ2-1; 14 positions match TRBD2. The CDR3 contains 20 residues. Germline assignment: CDR1 MNHEY and CDR2 SVGEGT. V lost 0 bases, J lost 0 bases, and 7 bases stayed unmatched. CDR3 DNA sequence: TGTGCCAGCAGTTACTCGAGTAGGACTAGCGGGAGGAACTCCTACAATGAGCAGTTCTTC. Its translation: CASSYSSRTSGRNSYNEQFF.

The chain employs TRBV5-1 and TRBJ2-5, with 9 positions matching TRBD2. Germline loops: CDR1 SGHRS, CDR2 YFSETQ. The length of the CDR3 is 16 residues. With V trimmed by 4 bases and J by 4 bases, 11 bases remained unmatched. The CDR3 bases are TGCGCCAGCAGCCCTGAGATGCGGGAGGGCCGAGAGACCCAGTACTTC. Its translation is CASSPEMREGRETQYF.

This clonotype was detected many times. The rearrangement uses TRBV12-3 or TRBV12-4 and TRBJ1-2; weak D call: TRBD1 (5 bases). The CDR3 is made up of 15 amino acids. The germline V and J ends were trimmed by 8 bases and 4 bases, with 20 bases remaining between them. CDR3 residues: CASYSLRWGSYGYTF. For the CDR3, the DNA is TGTGCCAGCTACTCCCTCCGTTGGGGGTCCTATGGCTACACCTTC.